This entry lists 5 T cell receptor beta chains sequenced from one sample in a study of blood T cells in healthy people across ages. A J-beta primer mix and a sample-barcoded 5' primer were used in a second PCR of roughly 7 to 12 cycles. TCRdb re-called the 5' RACE reads with MiXCR, one entry per CDR3 protein. This table has approximately 800,000 distinct CDR3 sequences, roughly 26% appearing once. Separately, the same data were catalogued under a study of T cells of mothers and their children.

Material: blood. Receptors originate from a boy younger than 18 in good health.

This clonotype was counted only a few times. The chain is built from TRBV11-2 and TRBJ1-6; 9 bases are a match to TRBD1. This CDR3 is 16 amino acids long. Germline CDR1 and CDR2: SGHAT and FQNNGV. Trimming took 4 bases from V and 8 from J; bases not matched to a gene: 9. The CDR3 sequence is CASSSSRTGVDSPLHF. The CDR3 nucleotides read TGTGCCAGCAGCTCCTCTAGGACAGGGGTCGATTCACCCCTCCACTTT. The full variable domain, completed using reference TRBV11-2 and TRBJ1-6, is EAGVAQSPRYKIIEKRQSVAFWCNPISGHATLYWYQQILGQGPKLLIQFQNNGVVDDSQLPKDRFSAERLKGVDSTLKIQPAKLEDSAVYLCASSSSRTGVDSPLHFGNGTRLTVT.

This clonotype was observed a handful of times. The chain recombines TRBV12-3 or TRBV12-4 with TRBJ1-4, with D possibly matching TRBD1 (5 bases). Trimming removed 3 bases at V and 7 bases at J, with 12 bases between. The CDR3 length is 14 residues. CDR3 sequence: CASSLRGGAEKLFF. DNA of the CDR3: TGTGCCAGCAGTTTGCGGGGGGGAGCTGAAAAACTGTTTTTT.

A note on this clonotype: Relative to the germline gene, one junction end is altered; a read error may explain this. V is TRBV6-1 and J is TRBJ1-1; 7 bases agree with TRBD1. The CDR3 contains 13 residues. CDR1 is MNHNS and CDR2 is SASEGT in the germline V gene. The CDR3 DNA is TGTGCCAGCACCCTGGACAGGAGGACTGAAGCTCTCTTT. Its translation is CASTLDRRTEALF.

The CDR3 nucleotides are TGTGCCAGCAGTTACGGCAGGCCAGGGTTAAATTCACCCCTCCACTTT. It codes for CASSYGRPGLNSPLHF. The J gene is TRBJ1-6, the V gene TRBV6-5, with D perhaps TRBD1 (5 bases). There are 16 residues in the CDR3. V was clipped by 2 bases and J by 7 bases, with 15 bases between them. Germline loops: CDR1 MNHEY, CDR2 SVGAGI.

The genes are TRBV7-9 and TRBJ2-1; TRBD2 agrees at 8 bases. V lost 0 bases and J lost 4; bases outside the gene matches: 5. The CDR3 covers 16 residues. CDR1 and CDR2 from the germline V gene are SEHNR and FQNEAQ (reference sequence). In nucleotides, the CDR3 is TGTGCCAGCAGCTTAGCGGCGGGAGGCCCTTACAATGAGCAGTTCTTC. This codes for CASSLAAGGPYNEQFF.